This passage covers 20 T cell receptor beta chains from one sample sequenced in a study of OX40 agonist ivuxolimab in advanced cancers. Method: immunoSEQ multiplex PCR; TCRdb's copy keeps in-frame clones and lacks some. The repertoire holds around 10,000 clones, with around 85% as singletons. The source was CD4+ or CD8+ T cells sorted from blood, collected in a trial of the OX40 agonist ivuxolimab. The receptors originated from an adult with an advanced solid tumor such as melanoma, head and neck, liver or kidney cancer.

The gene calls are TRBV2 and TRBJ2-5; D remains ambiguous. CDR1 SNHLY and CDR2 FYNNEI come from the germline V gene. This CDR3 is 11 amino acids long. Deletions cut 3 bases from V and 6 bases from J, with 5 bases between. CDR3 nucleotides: TGTGCCAGCAGTGAGGAAAAGACCCAGTACTTC. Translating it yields CASSEEKTQYF.

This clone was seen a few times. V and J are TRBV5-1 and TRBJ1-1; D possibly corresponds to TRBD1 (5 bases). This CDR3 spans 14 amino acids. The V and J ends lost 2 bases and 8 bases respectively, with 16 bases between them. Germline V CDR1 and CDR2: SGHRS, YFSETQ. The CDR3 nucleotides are TGCGCCAGCAGCTTTGAGCCGGGGGTGATCGAAGCTTTCTTT. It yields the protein CASSFEPGVIEAFF.

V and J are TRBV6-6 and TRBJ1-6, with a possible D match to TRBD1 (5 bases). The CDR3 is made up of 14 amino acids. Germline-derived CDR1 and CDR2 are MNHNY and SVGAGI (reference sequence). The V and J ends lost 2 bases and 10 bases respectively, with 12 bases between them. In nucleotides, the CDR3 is TGTGCCAGCAGTTACGGGCAGTCAGGGTCACCCCTCCACTTT. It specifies CASSYGQSGSPLHF.

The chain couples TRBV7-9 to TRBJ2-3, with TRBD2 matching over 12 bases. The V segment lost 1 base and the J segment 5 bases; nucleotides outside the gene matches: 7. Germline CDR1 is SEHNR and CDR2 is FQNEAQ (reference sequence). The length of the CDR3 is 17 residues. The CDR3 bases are TGTGCCAGCAGCTTAGTGGCTAGCGGGGGGGCCGGAGATACGCAGTATTTT. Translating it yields CASSLVASGGAGDTQYF.

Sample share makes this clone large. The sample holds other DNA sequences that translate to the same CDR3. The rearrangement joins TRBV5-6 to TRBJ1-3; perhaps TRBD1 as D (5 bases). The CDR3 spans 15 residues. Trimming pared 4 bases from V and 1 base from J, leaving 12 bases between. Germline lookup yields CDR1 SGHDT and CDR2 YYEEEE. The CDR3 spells CASSLAGVSGNTIYF. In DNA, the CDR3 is TGTGCCAGCAGCCTCGCGGGGGTTTCTGGAAACACCATATATTTT.

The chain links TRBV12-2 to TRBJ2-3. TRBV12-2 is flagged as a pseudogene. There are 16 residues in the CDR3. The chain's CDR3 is CASRLGPLPSTDTQYF. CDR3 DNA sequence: TGTGCAAGTCGCTTAGGACCTCTACCTAGCACAGATACGCAGTATTTT.

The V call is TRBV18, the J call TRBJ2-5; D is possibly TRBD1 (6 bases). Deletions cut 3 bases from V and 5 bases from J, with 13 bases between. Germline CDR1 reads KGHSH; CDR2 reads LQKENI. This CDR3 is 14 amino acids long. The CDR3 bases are TGTGCCAGCTCACCCCCGGACAGTTGGGAGACCCAGTACTTC. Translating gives CASSPPDSWETQYF.

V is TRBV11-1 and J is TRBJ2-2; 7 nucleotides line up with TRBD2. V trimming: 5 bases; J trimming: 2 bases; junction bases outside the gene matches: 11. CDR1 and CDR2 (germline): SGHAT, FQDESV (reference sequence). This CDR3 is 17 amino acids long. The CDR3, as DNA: TGTGCCAGCAGCCCCAGCCGGCAGCGGGGAAACACCGGGGAGCTGTTTTTT. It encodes CASSPSRQRGNTGELFF.

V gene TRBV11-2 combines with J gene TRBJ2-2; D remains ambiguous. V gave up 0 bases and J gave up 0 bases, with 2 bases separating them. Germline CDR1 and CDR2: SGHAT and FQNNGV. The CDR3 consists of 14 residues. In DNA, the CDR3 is TGTGCCAGCAGCTTAGAGTCGAACACCGGGGAGCTGTTTTTT. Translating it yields CASSLESNTGELFF.

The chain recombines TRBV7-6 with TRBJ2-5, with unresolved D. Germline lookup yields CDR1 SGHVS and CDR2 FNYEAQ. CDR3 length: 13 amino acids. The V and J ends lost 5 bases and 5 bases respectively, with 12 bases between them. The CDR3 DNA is TGTGCCAGCAGCGGGTTACGGACGGAGACCCAGTACTTC. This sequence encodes CASSGLRTETQYF. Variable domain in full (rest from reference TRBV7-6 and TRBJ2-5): GAGVSQSPRYKVTKRGQDVALRCDPISGHVSLYWYRQALGQGPEFLTYFNYEAQQDKSGLPNDRFSAERPEGSISTLTIQRTEQRDSAMYRCASSGLRTETQYFGPGTRLLVL.

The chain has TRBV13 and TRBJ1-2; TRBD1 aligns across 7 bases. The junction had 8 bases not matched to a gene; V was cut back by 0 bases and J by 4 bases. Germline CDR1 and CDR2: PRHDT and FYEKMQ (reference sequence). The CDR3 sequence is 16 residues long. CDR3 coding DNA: TGTGCCAGCAGCTTAGGCCGGGGCAGGGGGGGCTATGGCTACACCTTC. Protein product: CASSLGRGRGGYGYTF.

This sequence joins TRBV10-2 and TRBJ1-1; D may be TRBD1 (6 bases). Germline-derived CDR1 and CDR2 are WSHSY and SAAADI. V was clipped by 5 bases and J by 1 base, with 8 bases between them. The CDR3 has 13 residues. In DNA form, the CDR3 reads TGCGCCAGCAGTACGGACAGGAACACTGAAGCTTTCTTT. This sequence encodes CASSTDRNTEAFF.

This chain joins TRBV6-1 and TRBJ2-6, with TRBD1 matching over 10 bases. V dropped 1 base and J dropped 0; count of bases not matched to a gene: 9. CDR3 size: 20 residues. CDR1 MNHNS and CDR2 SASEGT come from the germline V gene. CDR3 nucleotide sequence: TGTGCCAGCAGTGAAGGGGGGGGGACAGGGGTATTCTCTGGGGCCAACGTCCTGACTTTC. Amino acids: CASSEGGGTGVFSGANVLTF.

The CDR3, as DNA: TGTGCCAGCAGCGTAGAAGCGGGGGTGAGTAATGAGCAGTTCTTC. Translation gives CASSVEAGVSNEQFF. V gene TRBV9 combines with J gene TRBJ2-1; 8 bases align to TRBD2. There are 15 residues in the CDR3. Germline V gives CDR1 SGDLS, CDR2 YYNGEE. J gave up 7 bases and V 0 bases, and 6 bases lay outside the gene matches.

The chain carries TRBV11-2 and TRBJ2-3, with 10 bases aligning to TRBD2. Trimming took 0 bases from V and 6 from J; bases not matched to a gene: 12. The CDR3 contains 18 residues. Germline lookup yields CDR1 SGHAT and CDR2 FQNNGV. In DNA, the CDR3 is TGTGCCAGCAGCTTAGAAGTCGTAGCGGGGGGCCGGAGGGATACGCAGTATTTT. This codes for CASSLEVVAGGRRDTQYF.

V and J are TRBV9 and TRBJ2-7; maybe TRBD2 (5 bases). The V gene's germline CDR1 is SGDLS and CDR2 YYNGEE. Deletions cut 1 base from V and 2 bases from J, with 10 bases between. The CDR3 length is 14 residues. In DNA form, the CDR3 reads TGTGCCAGCAGCGTAACGGACGGGACCTACGAGCAGTACTTC. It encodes CASSVTDGTYEQYF.

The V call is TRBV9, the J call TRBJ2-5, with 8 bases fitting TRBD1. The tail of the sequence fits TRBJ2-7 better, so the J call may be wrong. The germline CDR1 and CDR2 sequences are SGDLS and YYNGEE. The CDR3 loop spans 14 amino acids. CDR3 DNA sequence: TGTGCCAGCAGCGTCACACAGGGGGCCTACGAGCAGTACTTC. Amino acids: CASSVTQGAYEQYF.

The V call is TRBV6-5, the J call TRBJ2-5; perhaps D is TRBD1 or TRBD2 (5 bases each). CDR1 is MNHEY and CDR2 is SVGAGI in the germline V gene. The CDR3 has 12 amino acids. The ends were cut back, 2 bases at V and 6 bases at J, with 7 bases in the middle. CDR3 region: CASSYEGQTQYF. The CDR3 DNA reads TGTGCCAGCAGTTACGAGGGGCAGACCCAGTACTTC.

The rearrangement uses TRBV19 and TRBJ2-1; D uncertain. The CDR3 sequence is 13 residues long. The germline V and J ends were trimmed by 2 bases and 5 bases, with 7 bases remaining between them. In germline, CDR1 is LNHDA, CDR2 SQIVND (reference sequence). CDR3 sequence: CASSITEHNEQFF. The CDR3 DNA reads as TGTGCCAGTAGTATAACAGAACACAATGAGCAGTTCTTC.

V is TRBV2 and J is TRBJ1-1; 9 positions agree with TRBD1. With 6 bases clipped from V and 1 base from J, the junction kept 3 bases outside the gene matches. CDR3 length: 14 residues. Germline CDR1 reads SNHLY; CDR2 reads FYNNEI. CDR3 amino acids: CASRQGARNTEAFF. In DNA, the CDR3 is TGTGCCAGCAGACAGGGGGCTCGGAACACTGAAGCTTTCTTT.